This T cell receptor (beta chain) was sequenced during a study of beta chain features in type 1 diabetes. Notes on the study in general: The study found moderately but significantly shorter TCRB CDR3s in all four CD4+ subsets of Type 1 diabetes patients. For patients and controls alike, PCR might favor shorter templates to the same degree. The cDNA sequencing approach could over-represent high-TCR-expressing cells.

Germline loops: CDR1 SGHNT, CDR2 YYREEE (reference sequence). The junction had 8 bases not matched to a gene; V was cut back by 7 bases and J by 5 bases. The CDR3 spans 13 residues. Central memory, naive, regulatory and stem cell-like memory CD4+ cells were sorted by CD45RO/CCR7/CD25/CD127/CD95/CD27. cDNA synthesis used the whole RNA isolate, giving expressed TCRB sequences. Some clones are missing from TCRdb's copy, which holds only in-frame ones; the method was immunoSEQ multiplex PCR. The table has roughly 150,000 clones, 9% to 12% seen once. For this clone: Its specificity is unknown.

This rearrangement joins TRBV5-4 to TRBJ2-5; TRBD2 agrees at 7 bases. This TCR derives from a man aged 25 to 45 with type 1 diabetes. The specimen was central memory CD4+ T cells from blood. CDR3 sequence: CASSPEGGETQYF. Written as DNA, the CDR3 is TGTGCCAGCTCCCCGGAGGGAGGGGAGACCCAGTACTTC.